This T cell receptor beta chain is drawn from a study of regulatory T cells in long-lasting Graves disease. As concerns this clonotype: Antigen specificity is unknown.

TCR beta libraries were built with iRepertoire HTBI primers and Arm-PCR of CDR3 regions. TCRdb re-called the multiplex PCR reads through MiXCR, storing one row per CDR3 protein. The sample includes approximately 380,000 distinct CDR3 sequences, 20% seen only once; the top ten take less than 25%. CDR1 is LGHNA and CDR2 is YSLEER in the germline V gene. V lost 0 bases to trimming and J lost 3 bases, with 12 bases between them. The CDR3 length is 15 residues. Study-wide results and limits: Repertoires from persistent disease leaned toward TRBV28, TRBJ1-2 and TRBJ2-5.

Time point given: persistent/refractory GD, antithyroid drugs over 5 years with positive TRAb. PBMC RNA was the source of the TCR library. The receptor was derived from a female donor with Graves disease. J is TRBJ2-7 and V is TRBV4-3; a weak D match, TRBD2 (7 bases). Sequenced material: peripheral blood mononuclear cells (PBMCs), taken when the disease was refractory, from a patient treated with antithyroid drugs. CDR3 nucleotide sequence: TGCGCCAGCAGCCAAGAGGACAGCGGGGACTACGAGCAGTACTTC. Protein: CASSQEDSGDYEQYF.